The rows below give T cell receptor beta chains drawn from one sample of a study of blood T cells in healthy people across ages. TCRdb re-called the 5' RACE reads with MiXCR, one entry per CDR3 protein. The sample lists around 520,000 distinct CDR3 sequences, around 27% seen once, with under 4.5% in the top ten. The sample also formed part of further work on T cells of mothers and their children.

Source material: blood. Receptors originate from a boy between 2 and 10 years old in good health. Both conserved end residues are part of each CDR3. A D gene is named only where the DNA matches it firmly.

j_gene	v_gene	d_gene	CDR3aa
TRBJ1-1	TRBV12-3/TRBV12-4	TRBD1	CASSRTGGVSEAFF
TRBJ2-7	TRBV6-5	TRBD1	CASSYSSGTGVSDEQYF
TRBJ2-7	TRBV15	TRBD2	CATSSTSGGFYEQYF
TRBJ2-5	TRBV3-1	.	CASSQDGVNRRETQYF
TRBJ2-7	TRBV7-2	.	CASSLRLVYEQYF
TRBJ1-4	TRBV7-9	TRBD1	CASSGDSNEKLFF
TRBJ1-3	TRBV7-9	.	CASTQGNTIYF
TRBJ2-2	TRBV5-1	.	CASSGSANTGELFF
TRBJ1-5	TRBV19	.	CASSIGDWYSNQPQHF
TRBJ2-5	TRBV27	TRBD2	CASSSGLAWETQYF
.	TRBV3-1	.	CASSQGSMTQYF
TRBJ2-5	TRBV7-9	TRBD1	CVSSSRDGTVQETQYF
TRBJ1-3	TRBV7-2	.	CASSLASRGTGNTIYF
TRBJ2-1	TRBV6-5	TRBD2	CASRTSGRAYNEQFF
TRBJ1-4	TRBV6-1	.	CASSETPSRGEKLFF
TRBJ1-2	TRBV19	.	CASSARGLGYGYTF
TRBJ2-5	TRBV7-9	.	CASSLSARVAEETQYF
TRBJ2-3	TRBV3-1	TRBD2	CASSQIPLLAGGNADTDTQYF
.	TRBV6-5	.	CASSYSLGGAVSYEQYF
TRBJ2-5	TRBV9	.	CASSVAGWAQETQYF
TRBJ1-3	TRBV5-8	.	CASSFWGVSGNTIYF
TRBJ1-6	TRBV27	.	CASSSRRENSPLHF
TRBJ1-1	TRBV10-3	.	CAISESVRGTEAFF
TRBJ2-7	TRBV27	.	CASSLSPGVEYEQYF
TRBJ2-7	TRBV7-9	.	CASSLQGGTYEQYF
TRBJ2-1	TRBV4-2	TRBD2	CASSQEASGGGDEQFF
TRBJ2-1	TRBV7-8	.	CASSLVESYSYNEQFF
TRBJ2-2	TRBV7-6	.	CASSPGLLGSTGELFF
TRBJ2-7	TRBV4-3	.	CASSPGRNYEQYF
TRBJ1-4	TRBV20-1	.	CSANAYLKAGQKEKLFF
TRBJ2-5	TRBV3-1	TRBD2	CASSHWREIGETQYF
TRBJ2-3	TRBV20-1	.	CSAQSGVTDTQYF
TRBJ1-1	TRBV10-1	.	CASSESAEWTEAFF
TRBJ1-2	TRBV28	TRBD1	CASSTNGQGRGYTF
TRBJ2-7	TRBV29-1	TRBD1	CSDHRTGNEQYF